Listed below are T cell receptor beta chains from one sample, sequenced in a study of T cell responses to AZD1222 COVID-19 vaccine. TCRdb's copy holds only in-frame clones and misses some; the assay was immunoSEQ multiplex PCR. Altogether 100,000 or so clones are present, about 87% being singletons, with the ten largest covering approximately 3%. Material: peripheral blood, obtained on day 0 of AZD1222 vaccination. These receptors all stem from an adult in good health. Each CDR3 is given with its conserved first and last residue. The D gene is left open where the match is weak. Some rows have no size entry. The others give once, few or many, or a class for an expanded clone.

TRBV11-2,.,TRBJ1-2,.,CASSLPPGQLPYGYTF,TGTGCCAGCAGCTTACCCCCGGGACAACTCCCTTATGGCTACACCTTC
TRBV7-8,.,TRBJ2-3,TRBD1,CASSLGHRGTDTQYF,TGTGCCAGCAGCTTAGGCCACAGGGGTACAGATACGCAGTATTTT
TRBV10-3,.,TRBJ1-1,TRBD1,CAIRGGQGLTEAFF,TGTGCCATCCGAGGGGGACAGGGATTAACTGAAGCTTTCTTT
TRBV5-1,.,TRBJ1-4,TRBD1,CASSAGTGPPNEKLFF,TGCGCCAGCAGCGCCGGGACAGGACCTCCTAATGAAAAACTGTTTTTT
TRBV6-5,.,TRBJ1-1,.,CASKIGGNTEAFF,TGTGCCAGCAAGATTGGCGGGAACACTGAAGCTTTCTTT
TRBV4-2,.,TRBJ1-6,.,CASSQGTGGGSYNSPLHF,TGTGCCAGCAGCCAGGGGACGGGGGGCGGTTCCTATAATTCACCCCTCCACTTT
TRBV6-4,few,TRBJ1-2,TRBD1,CASSPRQGLSYGYTF,TGTGCCAGCAGTCCCCGACAGGGGCTATCCTATGGCTACACCTTC
TRBV7-6,once,TRBJ2-3,TRBD2,CASSLGPSGGADTQYF,TGTGCCAGCAGCTTAGGTCCCAGCGGGGGGGCAGATACGCAGTATTTT
TRBV4-2,.,TRBJ2-1,.,CASSQEAGRGGHDEQFF,TGTGCCAGCAGCCAAGAAGCAGGGAGGGGGGGCCACGATGAGCAGTTCTTC
TRBV4-3,once,TRBJ2-3,.,CASSQTGRRHTQYF,TGCGCCAGCAGCCAGACAGGCCGCAGGCATACGCAGTATTTT
TRBV6-2/TRBV6-3,.,TRBJ2-2,.,CASSTGVLANTGELFF,TGTGCCAGCAGTACGGGGGTCCTCGCGAACACCGGGGAGCTGTTTTTT
TRBV3-1/TRBV3-2,.,TRBJ2-5,TRBD1,CASSHVRGRGTQYF,TGTGCCAGCAGCCATGTCAGGGGGCGAGGGACCCAGTACTTC
TRBV2,.,TRBJ1-2,.,CASSEALRQYGYTF,TGTGCCAGCAGTGAAGCGCTTCGGCAGTATGGCTACACCTTC
TRBV25-1,.,TRBJ2-7,.,CASSAGGASEQYF,TGTGCCAGCAGTGCTGGCGGGGCCAGCGAGCAGTACTTC
TRBV6-5,.,TRBJ1-2,TRBD1,CASRDRQGKGYTF,TGTGCCAGCAGGGACCGACAGGGCAAGGGCTACACCTTC
TRBV2,once,TRBJ2-5,TRBD2,CASSPTSGGTQYF,TGTGCCAGCAGCCCCACTAGCGGGGGGACCCAGTACTTC
TRBV5-4,.,TRBJ1-2,.,CASSPAGDYGYTF,TGTGCCAGCAGCCCCGCCGGGGACTATGGCTACACCTTC
TRBV7-2,.,TRBJ1-2,TRBD1,CASSSGQALYGYTF,TGTGCCAGCAGCTCAGGACAGGCCCTATATGGCTACACCTTC
TRBV28,.,TRBJ2-1,TRBD2,CASSWGLAGSYNEQFF,TGTGCCAGCAGTTGGGGACTAGCGGGCTCCTACAATGAGCAGTTCTTC
TRBV5-1,.,TRBJ2-1,.,CASSLVATGRSYNEQFF,TGCGCCAGCAGCTTGGTGGCAACAGGTCGATCCTACAATGAGCAGTTCTTC
TRBV30,.,TRBJ2-1,TRBD2,CAFRLAGGFNEQFF,TGTGCCTTCAGACTAGCGGGGGGGTTTAATGAGCAGTTCTTC
TRBV14,.,TRBJ1-2,.,CASSQVPTGGDGYTF,TGTGCCAGCAGCCAAGTGCCGACAGGAGGGGATGGCTACACCTTC
TRBV5-1,.,TRBJ1-3,.,CASQERNTIYF,TGCGCCAGCCAAGAGCGAAACACCATATATTTT
TRBV6-5,.,TRBJ1-6,.,CASSFPGNSPLHF,TGTGCCAGCAGTTTCCCCGGTAATTCACCCCTCCACTTT
TRBV7-8,.,TRBJ1-4,TRBD1,CASSLNRGGNEKLFF,TGTGCCAGCAGCTTAAACAGGGGCGGGAATGAAAAACTGTTTTTT
TRBV7-2,.,TRBJ1-2,.,CASSLRGAYGYTF,TGTGCCAGCAGCTTAAGGGGAGCCTATGGCTACACCTTC
TRBV4-3,.,TRBJ2-2,.,CASSRMIKNTGELFF,TGCGCCAGCAGCCGTATGATTAAGAACACCGGGGAGCTGTTTTTT
TRBV7-9,few,TRBJ2-5,TRBD2,CASSLALRGGARETQYF,TGTGCCAGCAGCTTAGCTCTTCGCGGGGGGGCCCGGGAGACCCAGTACTTC
TRBV3-1/TRBV3-2,.,TRBJ1-2,.,CASSQDAQVYGIGYTF,TGTGCCAGCAGCCAAGACGCACAGGTCTATGGTATCGGCTACACCTTC
TRBV6-2/TRBV6-3,.,TRBJ1-4,.,CASSYRQNNEKLFF,TGTGCCAGCAGTTACCGGCAGAATAATGAAAAACTGTTTTTT
TRBV30,.,TRBJ1-4,.,CAWSPGDEKLFF,TGTGCCTGGAGTCCAGGCGATGAAAAACTGTTTTTT
TRBV7-9,.,TRBJ1-5,.,CASSLGDYQPQHF,TGTGCCAGCAGCTTAGGGGATTATCAGCCCCAGCATTTT
TRBV6-4,.,TRBJ1-6,.,CASSEEGHPNF,TGTGCCAGCAGTGAAGAGGGACACCCCAATTTT
TRBV5-1,.,TRBJ1-2,TRBD1,CASRQWTGGDANYGYTF,TGCGCCAGCAGACAATGGACAGGGGGGGATGCTAACTATGGCTACACCTTC
TRBV6-2/TRBV6-3,.,TRBJ2-3,TRBD2,CASSYLGGVADTQYF,TGTGCCAGCAGTTACCTCGGGGGGGTTGCAGATACGCAGTATTTT
TRBV28,.,TRBJ2-7,.,CASSTPTHRQGQYF,TGTGCCAGCAGCACGCCCACCCACAGGCAAGGGCAGTACTTC
TRBV10-3,.,TRBJ1-2,TRBD1,CAISEDRARGYTF,TGTGCCATCAGTGAGGACAGGGCTCGTGGCTACACCTTC
TRBV5-6,few,TRBJ1-1,.,CASSSDSLYLPFF,TGTGCCAGCAGCTCGGACAGTCTCTATTTGCCTTTCTTT
TRBV19,.,TRBJ1-1,.,CASSAGRGKNTEAFF,TGTGCCAGTAGTGCGGGAAGAGGGAAGAACACTGAAGCTTTCTTT
TRBV28,once,TRBJ1-1,.,CASSLGLGTSNTEAFF,TGTGCCAGCAGTTTAGGGCTGGGGACTTCGAACACTGAAGCTTTCTTT
TRBV11-2,.,TRBJ2-5,.,CASSFTQQETQYF,TGTGCCAGCAGCTTTACCCAGCAAGAGACCCAGTACTTC
TRBV5-1,.,TRBJ1-5,TRBD1,CASSKGQGVNQPQHF,TGCGCCAGCAGCAAGGGACAGGGAGTTAATCAGCCCCAGCATTTT
TRBV5-1,.,TRBJ2-2,TRBD1,CASSRDRGAGELFF,TGCGCCAGCAGCCGGGACAGGGGTGCCGGGGAGCTGTTTTTT
TRBV5-1,.,TRBJ1-2,.,CASSPGPLGGYTF,TGCGCCAGCAGCCCGGGACCCCTGGGAGGCTACACCTTC
TRBV5-8,once,TRBJ2-1,.,CASSLVDEQFF,TGTGCCAGCAGCTTGGTGGATGAGCAGTTCTTC